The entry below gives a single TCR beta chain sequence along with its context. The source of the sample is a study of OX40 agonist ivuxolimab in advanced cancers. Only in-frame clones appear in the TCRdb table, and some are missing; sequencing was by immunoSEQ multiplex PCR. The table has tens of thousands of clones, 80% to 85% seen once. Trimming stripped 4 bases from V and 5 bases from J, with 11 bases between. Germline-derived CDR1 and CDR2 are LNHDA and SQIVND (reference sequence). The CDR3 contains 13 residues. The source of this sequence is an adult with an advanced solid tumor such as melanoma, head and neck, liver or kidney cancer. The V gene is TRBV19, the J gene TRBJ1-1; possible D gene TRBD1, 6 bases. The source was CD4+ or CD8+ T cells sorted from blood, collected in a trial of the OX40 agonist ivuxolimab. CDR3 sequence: CASSNRAPTEAFF. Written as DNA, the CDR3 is TGTGCCAGTAGTAACAGGGCCCCTACTGAAGCTTTCTTT.